The 32 T cell receptor beta chains below were found in one sample sequenced in a study of blood T cells in healthy people across ages. Alongside a J-beta primer mix, a sample-barcoded 5' primer served in a second PCR lasting roughly 6 to 12 cycles. TCRdb recomputed calls from the 5' RACE reads with MiXCR, one row per CDR3 protein. This table has 1.4 million or so distinct CDR3 sequences, approximately 43% appearing once. Sequenced sample: blood. These receptors were collected from a woman between 18 and 29 years old in good health.

The J gene is TRBJ2-7, the V gene TRBV30; 7 nucleotides match TRBD2. V gave up 0 bases and J gave up 6 bases; unmatched junction bases: 8. The CDR3 extends over 14 amino acids. The germline V gene has CDR1 GTSNPN and CDR2 SVGIG (reference sequence). The DNA of the CDR3 is TGTGCCTGGAGTGTCGGGGGGACTGCGTCCGAGCAGTACTTC. It specifies CAWSVGGTASEQYF.

The V call is TRBV4-3, the J call TRBJ2-1; 12 bases agree with TRBD1. After removal of 5 bases from V and 6 bases from J, the junction contained 5 bases not matched to a gene. The CDR3 spans 15 residues. Germline CDR1 reads LGHNA; CDR2 reads YSLEER. CDR3 nucleotide sequence: TGCGCCAGCAGCACCGGGACAGGGGGCTTCAATGAGCAGTTCTTC. It encodes CASSTGTGGFNEQFF.

As regards this clonotype: Its ends do not fully match the called genes, so a read error is possible. The chain carries TRBV25-1 and TRBJ2-3; TRBD2 agrees at 13 bases. The CDR3 runs 19 residues. Germline CDR1 is MGHDK and CDR2 is SYGVNS. CDR3 region: CVSSEPDSGLAGAPDTQYF. The CDR3, as DNA: TGTGTCAGCAGTGAACCAGACTCAGGACTAGCGGGAGCTCCAGATACGCAGTATTTT.

This chain joins TRBV20-1 and TRBJ2-3; D not resolved. CDR3 length: 14 residues. CDR1 and CDR2 (germline): DFQATT, SNEGSKA (reference sequence). The V and J ends lost 3 bases and 0 bases respectively, with 10 bases between them. Here the CDR3 reads CSASHWSSTDTQYF. In nucleotides, the CDR3 is TGCAGTGCTAGTCACTGGTCTAGCACAGATACGCAGTATTTT.

The rearrangement uses TRBV29-1 and TRBJ2-7, with D possibly TRBD1 on 5 matching bases. CDR1 and CDR2 (germline): SQVTM, ANQGSEA. The CDR3 consists of 11 residues. Trimming removed 5 bases from V and 5 bases from J, with 10 bases in between. The CDR3 is CSVRWGHEQYF. CDR3 bases: TGCAGCGTTCGATGGGGCCACGAGCAGTACTTC.

The table lists this clonotype with a few counts. This CDR3 reads CSARDLGQGRINQPQHF. The CDR3 DNA sequence: TGCAGTGCTAGAGACCTAGGACAGGGCCGCATCAATCAGCCCCAGCATTTT. The genes are TRBV20-1 and TRBJ1-5; the match to TRBD1 covers 8 bases. The CDR3 spans 17 residues. With V trimmed by 0 bases and J by 3 bases, 10 bases remained unmatched. Germline CDR1 is DFQATT and CDR2 is SNEGSKA (reference sequence).

This chain joins TRBV7-9 and TRBJ2-5; D uncertain. The CDR3 is 14 amino acids. Trimming pared 1 base from V and 5 bases from J, leaving 11 bases between. In germline, CDR1 is SEHNR, CDR2 FQNEAQ (reference sequence). CDR3 coding DNA: TGTGCCAGCAGCTTAGAACGGGCCGCCGAGACCCAGTACTTC. Protein product: CASSLERAAETQYF.

This clonotype was seen more than once but under ten times. The rearrangement uses TRBV5-4 and TRBJ1-6; TRBD1 is a possible D gene (5 bases). The germline V gene has CDR1 SGHNT and CDR2 YYREEE (reference sequence). The CDR3 has 13 amino acids. Trimming left V 5 bases short and J 7 bases short, with 10 bases between. The DNA of the CDR3 is TGTGCCAGCAGTTGGGGGGGGAATTCACCCCTCCACTTT. Its protein is CASSWGGNSPLHF.

This clonotype showed up just a few times. The chain couples TRBV24-1 to TRBJ2-5; no clear D gene. The end of the DNA is better explained by TRBJ2-7, so the J call may be wrong. The CDR3 spans 12 residues. The germline V gene encodes CDR1 KGHDR and CDR2 SFDVKD. The CDR3 nucleotides read TGTGCCACCAGTGACTGGGTCGGCGAGCAGTACTTC. It encodes CATSDWVGEQYF.

V gene TRBV12-3 or TRBV12-4 combines with J gene TRBJ2-1; D is uncertain. CDR3 length equals 15 residues. Trimming cost V 2 bases and J 3 bases, with 11 bases left between them. Written as DNA, the CDR3 is TGTGCCAGCAGTTTACGTGGAGATCTCTACAATGAGCAGTTCTTC. This translates into CASSLRGDLYNEQFF.

Ten or more counts support this clonotype. The V gene is TRBV6-1, the J gene TRBJ2-2; no reliable D call. The germline CDR1 and CDR2 sequences are MNHNS and SASEGT. The CDR3 runs to 15 residues. Trimming pared 8 bases from V and 4 bases from J, leaving 17 bases between. In DNA form, the CDR3 reads TGTGCCAGCTTCCCCGTCGGCATGGGCACCGGGGAGCTGTTTTTT. It codes for CASFPVGMGTGELFF.

The V gene is TRBV24-1, the J gene TRBJ2-1, with 14 nucleotides matching TRBD2. The J segment lost 8 bases and the V segment lost 1 base, leaving 3 bases of the junction unmatched. CDR1 is KGHDR and CDR2 is SFDVKD in the germline V gene. This CDR3 is 16 amino acids long. DNA for the CDR3: TGTGCCACCAGTGATTTTGGGACTAGCGGGAGTCATGAGCAGTTCTTC. As protein: CATSDFGTSGSHEQFF.

V is TRBV5-1 and J is TRBJ2-7, with D possibly being TRBD1 or TRBD2 (6 bases each). The CDR3 runs 14 residues. Germline CDR1 reads SGHRS; CDR2 reads YFSETQ. The V end was cut by 2 bases, the J end by 2 bases, with 11 bases between. The CDR3 DNA sequence: TGCGCCAGCAGCTTCATCGGGGGCACCTACGAGCAGTACTTC. Protein sequence: CASSFIGGTYEQYF. Variable domain in full (rest from reference TRBV5-1 and TRBJ2-7): KAGVTQTPRYLIKTRGQQVTLSCSPISGHRSVSWYQQTPGQGLQFLFEYFSETQRNKGNFPGRFSGRQFSNSRSEMNVSTLELGDSALYLCASSFIGGTYEQYFGPGTRLTVT.

A few counts support this clonotype. The V gene is TRBV6-2 or TRBV6-3, the J gene TRBJ2-1; D ambiguous. V was pared by 6 bases and J by 4 bases, with 7 bases between. CDR1 and CDR2 (germline): MNHEY, SVGEGT. CDR3 size: 12 residues. As DNA, the CDR3 is TGTGCCAGCAGATCAGAATACAATGAGCAGTTCTTC. Its translation: CASRSEYNEQFF.

The rearrangement uses TRBV12-3 or TRBV12-4 and TRBJ1-5, with 9 bases aligning to TRBD1. Losses at the gene ends were 4 bases for V and 5 bases for J; bases not matched to a gene: 6. The CDR3 has 15 amino acids. The CDR3 bases are TGTGCCAGCAGTTCTGGACAGGGGAGACATCAGCCCCAGCATTTT. This translates into CASSSGQGRHQPQHF.

The chain links TRBV27 to TRBJ1-2, with 7 bases matching TRBD1. In germline, CDR1 is MNHEY, CDR2 SMNVEV (reference sequence). CDR3 size: 15 residues. J lost 1 base, V lost 3 bases, and 5 bases had no gene match. DNA of the CDR3: TGTGCCAGCAGTTTTAAGGGGGCTTTTAACTATGGCTACACCTTC. Its protein is CASSFKGAFNYGYTF.

This clonotype occurred many times. The chain uses TRBV29-1 and TRBJ1-2; no reliable D call. Germline values: CDR1 SQVTM, CDR2 ANQGSEA. This CDR3 is 14 amino acids long. The V and J ends lost 3 bases and 0 bases respectively, with 11 bases between them. The CDR3 DNA is TGCAGCGTTGAGGTGGGAGTTGCTAACTATGGCTACACCTTC. This sequence encodes CSVEVGVANYGYTF.

This clonotype was found a few times. The V and J genes are TRBV27 and TRBJ2-1, with D perhaps given as TRBD1 or TRBD2 (6 bases each). The germline V and J ends were trimmed by 5 bases and 0 bases, with 17 bases remaining between them. The CDR3 consists of 17 residues. CDR1 is MNHEY, CDR2 SMNVEV, per germline (reference sequence). The CDR3 DNA follows: TGTGCCAGCAGTGTCTCGGGGGCCCGGGGCTCCTACAATGAGCAGTTCTTC. It encodes CASSVSGARGSYNEQFF.

This clonotype was counted a single time. The gene calls are TRBV3-1 and TRBJ2-1; D could derive from TRBD1 or TRBD2 (5 bases each). CDR3 length: 14 residues. Trimming cost V 4 bases and J 8 bases, with 15 bases left between them. Germline V CDR1 and CDR2: LGHDT, YNNKEL (reference sequence). The CDR3 spells CASSLSGPGDEQFF. The CDR3 DNA is TGTGCCAGCAGCCTTTCAGGGCCCGGGGATGAGCAGTTCTTC.

Here the CDR3 DNA reads TGTGCCAGCAGGTTTCCGGGAAACATTCAGTACTTC. This gives the protein CASRFPGNIQYF. V usage is TRBV6-2 or TRBV6-3 and J usage is TRBJ2-4; D uncertain. This CDR3 region has 12 residues. The germline CDR1 and CDR2 sequences are MNHEY and SVGEGT. Trimming took 6 bases from V and 6 from J, leaving 9 bases between them.

CDR3 in DNA: TGTGCCACATTTGAGGGGATGAACACCGGGGAGCTGTTTTTT. Amino acid sequence: CATFEGMNTGELFF. The J gene is TRBJ2-2, the V gene TRBV6-6; D is possibly TRBD1 or TRBD2 (5 bases each). V gave up 10 bases and J gave up 1 base, with 13 bases separating them. Germline V lookup: CDR1 MNHNY, CDR2 SVGAGI (reference sequence). This CDR3 spans 14 amino acids.

This clonotype has only a few counts. V and J are TRBV6-2 or TRBV6-3 and TRBJ2-7; possibly TRBD2 for D (6 bases). V was cut by 5 bases and J by 0 bases, with 11 bases left in between. The CDR3 sequence is 14 residues long. Germline V CDR1 and CDR2: MNHEY, SVGEGT. The CDR3 DNA follows: TGTGCCAGCAGTAACGCCGGGAGCTCCTACGAGCAGTACTTC. Translating it yields CASSNAGSSYEQYF.

This clonotype was picked up a small number of times. The CDR3, as DNA: TGTGCCAGCAGCTTTTCGACAGGGATCTATAATTCACCCCTCCACTTT. Its translation is CASSFSTGIYNSPLHF. The chain combines TRBV7-2 with TRBJ1-6, with 7 bases aligning to TRBD1. This CDR3 spans 16 amino acids. Trimming took 3 bases from V and 3 from J; bases not matched to a gene: 5. Germline loops: CDR1 SGHTA, CDR2 FQGNSA.

V and J are TRBV10-3 and TRBJ2-7; D gene uncertain. Trimming shortened V by 4 bases and J by 2 bases, and 9 bases separated the two germline ends. In germline, CDR1 is ENHRY, CDR2 SYGVKD. CDR3 length: 13 amino acids. CDR3 residues: CAISVDPPYEQYF. CDR3 bases: TGTGCCATCAGTGTGGACCCGCCCTACGAGCAGTACTTC.

The count of this clonotype is one. The chain couples TRBV20-1 to TRBJ2-5; 7 nucleotides agree with TRBD1. The germline V gene has CDR1 DFQATT and CDR2 SNEGSKA (reference sequence). CDR3 size: 12 residues. With 6 bases clipped from V and 4 bases from J, the junction kept 5 bases outside the gene matches. CDR3 nucleotides: TGCAGTGCCACGACAGGGTTAGAGACCCAGTACTTC. Amino acids: CSATTGLETQYF.

The rearrangement uses TRBV7-9 and TRBJ1-2; no clear D gene. The CDR3 consists of 14 residues. CDR1 is SEHNR and CDR2 is FQNEAQ in the germline V gene (reference sequence). V was clipped by 1 base and J by 6 bases, with 12 bases between them. The DNA for the CDR3 is TGTGCCAGCAGCTTAGATCCGGGCCCGCATGGCTACACCTTC. Residues: CASSLDPGPHGYTF.

The chain is built from TRBV9 and TRBJ1-3, with D perhaps matching TRBD1 (6 bases). Per germline, CDR1 SGDLS and CDR2 YYNGEE. The CDR3 loop spans 13 amino acids. V gave up 6 bases and J gave up 2 bases, with 9 bases separating them. The CDR3 region has the DNA TGTGCCAGCACCGGGACACCTGGAAACACCATATATTTT. It encodes CASTGTPGNTIYF.

A note on this clonotype: An end of the junction does not agree with germline; a read error may underlie this. This rearrangement joins TRBV12-3 or TRBV12-4 to TRBJ1-1; a weak D match, TRBD1 (6 bases). The CDR3 loop spans 14 amino acids. Here the CDR3 reads CASSVQGRNPEAFF. In nucleotides, the CDR3 is TGTGCCAGCAGTGTCCAGGGGAGGAACCCTGAAGCTTTCTTT.

This clonotype occurred a few times. V is TRBV6-4 and J is TRBJ2-3; D might be TRBD1 (6 bases). Germline CDR1 reads MRHNA; CDR2 reads SNTAGT. The CDR3 is 14 residues long. V lost 2 bases to trimming and J lost 2 bases, with 8 bases between them. This chain's CDR3 is CASSDGGPTDTQYF. In nucleotides, the CDR3 is TGTGCCAGCAGTGACGGGGGCCCCACAGATACGCAGTATTTT.

This chain links TRBV18 with TRBJ2-1, with a possible D match to TRBD2 (6 bases). The germline CDR1 and CDR2 sequences are KGHSH and LQKENI. This CDR3 contains 16 residues. Trimming cost V 0 bases and J 2 bases, with 11 bases left between them. CDR3 in amino acids: CASSPPAGLAYNEQFF. The DNA of the CDR3 is TGTGCCAGCTCACCACCCGCGGGGTTAGCCTACAATGAGCAGTTCTTC.

The chain links TRBV2 to TRBJ1-3; D is undetermined. The CDR3 sequence is 12 residues long. V lost 3 bases and J lost 8, with 8 bases in between. Germline CDR1 SNHLY, CDR2 FYNNEI. CDR3 residues: CASSEEDYTIYF. CDR3 DNA: TGTGCCAGCAGTGAGGAGGATTACACCATATATTTT.

CDR3 nucleotide sequence: TGTGCCAGCAGCTTAGGTATGGGCAACGAGCAGTACTTC. Its translation is CASSLGMGNEQYF. V and J are TRBV7-6 and TRBJ2-7; D not resolved. Germline V lookup: CDR1 SGHVS, CDR2 FNYEAQ. The ends were cut back, 1 base at V and 5 bases at J, with 9 bases in the middle. The length of the CDR3 is 13 residues.